The rows below give T cell receptor beta chains drawn from one sample of a study of early T cells in non-severe SARS-CoV-2 infection. A single record per CDR3 protein comes from TCRdb applying MiXCR to the 5' RACE reads. The data hold 50,000 to 70,000 distinct CDR3 sequences, with over 4.5% observed a single time. The sample consisted of whole blood, taken at baseline. Every receptor here comes from an adult who was a healthcare worker with PCR-confirmed SARS-CoV-2 infection or an uninfected control (not recorded which). Both conserved end residues are trimmed from each CDR3.

V gene	CDR3 protein
TRBV7-2	ASSLSLALGAMFGYT
TRBV28	ASSPTSGSYEQY
TRBV10-3	AISETGTSPLH
TRBV19	ASSIDMRANTGELF
TRBV18	ASSPRWGVAGNEQF
TRBV10-3	AIRSTSGRDNEQF
TRBV6-5	ASSPSGRAGETQY
TRBV19	ASGQGNSPLH
TRBV19	ASSERQGRYADTQY
TRBV18	ASSPGNMNTGELF
TRBV19	ASSPRGNEKLF
TRBV6-6	ANPRGRRAGETQY
TRBV7-7	ASSQTSVADTQY
TRBV4-3	ASSQGRLAGVYEQY
TRBV25-1	ASSEEPGRGETQY